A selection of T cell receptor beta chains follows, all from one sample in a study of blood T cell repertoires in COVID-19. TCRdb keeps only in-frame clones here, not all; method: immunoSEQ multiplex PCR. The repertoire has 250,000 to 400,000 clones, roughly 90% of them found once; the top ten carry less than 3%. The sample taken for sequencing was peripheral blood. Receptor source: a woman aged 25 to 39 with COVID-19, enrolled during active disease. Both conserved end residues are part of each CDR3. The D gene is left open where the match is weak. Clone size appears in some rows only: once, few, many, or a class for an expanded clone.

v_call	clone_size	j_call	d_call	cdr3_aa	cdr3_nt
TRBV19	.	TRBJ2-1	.	CASSISNGISYNEQFF	TGTGCCAGTAGTATAAGCAACGGGATCTCCTACAATGAGCAGTTCTTC
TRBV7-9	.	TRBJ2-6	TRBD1	CASSPRTGGYSSGANVLTF	TGTGCCAGCAGCCCCCGGACAGGGGGCTATTCCTCTGGGGCCAACGTCCTGACTTTC
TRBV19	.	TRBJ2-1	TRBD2	CASSVLAGGSNEQFF	TGTGCCAGTAGTGTACTAGCGGGAGGGTCGAATGAGCAGTTCTTC
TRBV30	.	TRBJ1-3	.	CAWGPMTSSGNTIYF	TGTGCCTGGGGGCCCATGACAAGCTCTGGAAACACCATATATTTT
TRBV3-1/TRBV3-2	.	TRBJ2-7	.	CASSQGGSNIYEQYF	TGTGCCAGCAGCCAAGGAGGGTCGAACATCTACGAGCAGTACTTC
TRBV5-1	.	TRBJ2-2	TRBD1	CASSKDRGTGELFF	TGCGCCAGCAGCAAGGACAGGGGCACCGGGGAGCTGTTTTTT
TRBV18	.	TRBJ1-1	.	CASSPSTVGGYDTEAFF	TGTGCCAGCTCACCGAGTACGGTCGGGGGGTACGACACTGAAGCTTTCTTT
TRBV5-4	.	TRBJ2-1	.	CASSLGVADSYNEQFF	TGTGCCAGCAGCTTGGGGGTAGCGGACTCCTACAATGAGCAGTTCTTC
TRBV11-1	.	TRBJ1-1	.	CASSAGVITTEAFF	TGTGCCAGCAGCGCAGGGGTGATCACGACTGAAGCTTTCTTT
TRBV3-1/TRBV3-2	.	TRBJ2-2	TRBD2	CASSRSGLAGVGTGELFF	TGTGCCAGCAGCCGCAGCGGACTAGCGGGAGTAGGCACCGGGGAGCTGTTTTTT
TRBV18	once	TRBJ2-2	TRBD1	CASSPPGQGWTGELFF	TGTGCCAGCTCACCACCTGGACAGGGCTGGACCGGGGAGCTGTTTTTT
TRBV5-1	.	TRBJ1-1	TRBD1	CASSSPTGRGGTEAFF	TGCGCCAGCAGCTCTCCGACAGGGCGGGGTGGGACTGAAGCTTTCTTT
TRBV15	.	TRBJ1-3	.	CATSRDLAGTGNTIYF	TGTGCCACCAGCAGAGATTTGGCAGGGACTGGAAACACCATATATTTT
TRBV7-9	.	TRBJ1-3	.	CASSSRDTSGNTIYF	TGTGCCAGCAGCTCTCGGGACACCTCTGGAAACACCATATATTTT
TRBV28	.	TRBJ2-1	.	CASSPLAILSSYNEQFF	TGTGCCAGCAGCCCGCTTGCGATATTGAGCTCCTACAATGAGCAGTTCTTC
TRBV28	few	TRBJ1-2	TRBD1	CASTKSVPGGGGYTF	TGTGCCAGCACAAAATCAGTCCCAGGGGGCGGTGGCTACACCTTC
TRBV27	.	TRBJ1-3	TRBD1	CASSYSGQKGNTIYF	TGTGCCAGCAGTTACTCGGGACAGAAGGGAAACACCATATATTTT
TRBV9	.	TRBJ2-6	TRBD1	CASSPRGQGSSGANVLTF	TGTGCCAGCAGCCCGCGGGGACAGGGTAGCTCTGGGGCCAACGTCCTGACTTTC
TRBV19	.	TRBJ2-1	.	CASSVTEGAYNEQFF	TGTGCCAGTAGTGTAACCGAGGGAGCCTACAATGAGCAGTTCTTC
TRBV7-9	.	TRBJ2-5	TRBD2	CASSSTSGSFETQYF	TGTGCCAGCAGCTCGACTAGCGGGAGCTTTGAGACCCAGTACTTC
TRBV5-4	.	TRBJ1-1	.	CASRVGVQGNTEAFF	TGTGCCAGCAGAGTCGGAGTCCAGGGGAACACTGAAGCTTTCTTT
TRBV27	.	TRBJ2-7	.	CASGLGSFSYEQYF	TGTGCAAGCGGACTTGGGTCCTTCTCCTACGAGCAGTACTTC
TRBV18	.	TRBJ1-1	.	CASSPPSTGTNTEAFF	TGTGCCAGCTCACCACCTTCAACAGGGACGAACACTGAAGCTTTCTTT
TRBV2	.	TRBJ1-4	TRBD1	CASSNLWDRRNEKLFF	TGTGCCAGCAGTAATTTATGGGACAGGAGGAATGAAAAACTGTTTTTT
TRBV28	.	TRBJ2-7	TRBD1	CASSLTTGGRYEQYF	TGTGCCAGCAGCCTGACGACAGGGGGTCGTTACGAGCAGTACTTC
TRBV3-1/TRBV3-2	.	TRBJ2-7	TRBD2	CASSQGLAGAYEQYF	TGTGCCAGCAGCCAAGGGCTAGCGGGAGCGTACGAGCAGTACTTC
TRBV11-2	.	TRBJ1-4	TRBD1	CASSLRQGAHKLFF	TGTGCCAGCAGCTTACGACAGGGGGCACATAAACTGTTTTTT
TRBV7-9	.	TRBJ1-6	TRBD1	CASSSQGAPGSPLHF	TGTGCCAGCAGCTCCCAGGGGGCCCCGGGTTCACCCCTCCACTTT
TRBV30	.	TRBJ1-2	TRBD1	CAWGAGGTGYTF	TGTGCCTGGGGTGCAGGGGGCACCGGCTACACCTTC
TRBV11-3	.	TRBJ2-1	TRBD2	CASSLRASGSYGVQFF	TGTGCCAGCAGCTTAAGGGCTAGCGGGAGCTACGGGGTGCAGTTCTTC
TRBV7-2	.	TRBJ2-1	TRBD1	CASSLGIGTGAFNEQFF	TGTGCCAGCAGCTTAGGGATTGGGACAGGGGCCTTCAATGAGCAGTTCTTC
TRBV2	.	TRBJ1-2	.	CASISGSNYGYTF	TGTGCCAGCATTTCAGGGTCCAACTATGGCTACACCTTC
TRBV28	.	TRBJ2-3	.	CASSSGYTDTQYF	TGTGCCAGCAGTTCAGGGTACACAGATACGCAGTATTTT
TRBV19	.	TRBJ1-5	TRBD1	CASREPGQEYSNQPQHF	TGTGCCAGTAGAGAACCGGGACAGGAGTATAGCAATCAGCCCCAGCATTTT
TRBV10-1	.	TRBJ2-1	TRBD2	CASSETGGYNEQFF	TGCGCCAGCAGTGAAACGGGAGGTTACAATGAGCAGTTCTTC
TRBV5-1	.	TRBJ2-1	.	CASSFGLGAYNEQFF	TGCGCCAGCAGCTTCGGGCTAGGGGCCTACAATGAGCAGTTCTTC
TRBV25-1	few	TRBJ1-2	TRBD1	CASSQTGVEGYTF	TGTGCCAGCAGCCAAACAGGGGTGGAAGGCTACACCTTC
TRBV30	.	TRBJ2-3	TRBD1	CAWSVQGKSTQYF	TGTGCCTGGAGTGTACAGGGGAAGTCTACGCAGTATTTT
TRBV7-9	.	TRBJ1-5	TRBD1	CASSRHVPGQNQPQHF	TGTGCCAGCAGCCGTCACGTACCGGGACAGAATCAGCCCCAGCATTTT
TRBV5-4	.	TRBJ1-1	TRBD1	CASSGGPGQLNTEAFF	TGTGCCAGCAGCGGAGGCCCGGGACAGTTGAACACTGAAGCTTTCTTT
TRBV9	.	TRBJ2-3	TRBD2	CASSPPIPLAGATDTQYF	TGTGCCAGCAGCCCCCCTATTCCGCTAGCGGGGGCCACAGATACGCAGTATTTT
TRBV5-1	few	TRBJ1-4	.	CASSLDGTTNEKLFF	TGCGCCAGCAGCTTGGACGGGACAACTAATGAAAAACTGTTTTTT